The subject of this entry is one T cell receptor beta chain. Sequencing was performed with immunoSEQ multiplex PCR; in TCRdb, only in-frame clones are kept and a portion is missing. Among around 280,000 clones listed, roughly nine tenths were seen once. These data belong to a study of blood T cell repertoires in COVID-19. Study at large: The cDNA or gDNA used as material had been derived from T cells, B-cell-depleted T cells, or PBMCs.

Participants were aged about 18 to 95 years, lived in over 20 US areas, and enrolled virtually. Clinical histories supplied by participants themselves formed the basis of cohort assignment. What the recovered Cohort 3 donors had was two negative PCRs, clearance, or symptom resolution. Trimming took off 8 bases at V and 8 bases at J, with 16 bases between the two ends. Germline CDR1 is MNHEY and CDR2 is SVGAGI. This CDR3 region has 14 residues. Sequenced material: PBMCs or T cells enriched from blood (not recorded which). This receptor was identified in a woman in her thirties or forties who had recovered from COVID-19. V gene TRBV6-5 combines with J gene TRBJ1-6; a possible D gene is TRBD1 (6 bases). The CDR3: CASGGRGAHSPLHF. As DNA, the CDR3 is TGTGCCAGCGGGGGCCGGGGGGCCCATTCACCCCTCCACTTT.